The entry below describes one T cell receptor beta chain. This clonotype has just a few counts. Its antigen is unknown. Qualities for individual bases were not recorded, and no much larger clone is one base off. The study was a case-control design nested within a healthcare worker cohort in London, UK, with weekly nasopharyngeal swab PCR tests and blood sampling. Healthcare workers were recruited between 23 and 31 March 2020, during the week of the UK lockdown, and were followed weekly for up to roughly 16 weeks. V loses 1 base of germline sequence and J loses 1 base, and the interval between the two ends is 2 bases. CDR1 and CDR2 were assigned from the germline V gene (reference sequence) as DFQATT and SNEGSKA. From its cysteine to its phenylalanine, the CDR3 spans 12 amino acids. Here the CDR3 DNA is all that survives: 36 bases in frame from base 1. This entry comes from a study of early T cells in non-severe SARS-CoV-2 infection (dated by TCRdb to the early 2020s). With regard to the full study: Because TCR sequencing relied on bulk RNA taken from unsorted whole blood, pairing of alpha and beta chains was not possible.

The library was obtained by 5' RACE. The sequencer listed for this sample is NextSeq 500. Unique molecular identifiers were attached to individual cDNA molecules in the TCR library protocol so that sequencing error and PCR bias could be corrected. Sequencing covered both TCR alpha and beta chains, and within each sample the abundances of alpha and beta sequences were tightly co-correlated. As for how the authors treated the data: Decombinator V4 was used to perform V gene, J gene and CDR3 annotation of TCR sequences. Expanded TCRs were defined as changing significantly between any two time points under a Poisson model with p below 0.0001. TCR abundances were normalised to the total number of TCRs sequenced in each sample and reported as counts per million. TRAV1-2 paired with TRAJ12, TRAJ20 or TRAJ33 defined MAIT TCRs, while TRAV10 paired with TRAJ18 defined iNKT TCRs. VDJdb, accessed 1 November 2021, was searched for CMV, EBV and SARS-CoV-2 annotated TCRs, excluding TCRs annotated for multiple antigens. TCRdb reran the public reads through fastp at Q25 and MiXCR, keeping productive beta chains. Each CDR3 protein gets just one entry, which takes the most common genes and DNA from the rows behind it. The V and J calls and clone size come from TCRdb's table, not from the authors' own analysis. Here the sample has about 89,000 distinct CDR3 sequences; roughly 17% occur a single time. The ten most abundant clones make up 4.5% to 6.5% of the sample.

What the authors observed across the whole study: VDJdb matching was skewed toward anti-spike CD8 responses and likely underestimated virus-specific expansions by missing private and CD4 specificities.

Material: whole blood, obtained at baseline. The source is an adult who was a healthcare worker with PCR-confirmed SARS-CoV-2 infection or an uninfected control (not recorded which). Here the chain combines TRBV20-1 and TRBJ1-5, with the D gene uncertain. The CDR3 loop reads CSARASNQPQHF. The nucleotides read TGCAGTGCTAGAGCCAGCAATCAGCCCCAGCATTTT.